This T cell receptor beta chain emerged from a study of blood T cell repertoires in COVID-19. About the study: The origin of the acute and convalescent COVID-19 samples was the United States, Italy and Spain. T cells, B-cell-depleted T cells, or PBMCs supplied cDNA or gDNA.

V was cut by 11 bases and J by 1 base, with 11 bases left in between. This CDR3 is 13 amino acids long. From germline, CDR1 is KGHDR and CDR2 SFDVKD. Authors' analysis steps: The authors estimated nucleated cell counts from reference gene primer amplification. Assay: immunoSEQ multiplex PCR; the TCRdb copy retains only in-frame clones and omits some. D and trimming come from the DNA, and the V and J calls and clone size come from that table. This table holds tens of thousands of clones, about 87% found once. This rearrangement joins TRBV24-1 to TRBJ1-5, with D perhaps matching TRBD1 (6 bases). Specimen: peripheral blood. This receptor was obtained from a man older than 75 with acute or convalescent COVID-19. The CDR3 loop is CAISQGSNQPQHF. In nucleotides, the CDR3 is TGTGCCATTTCTCAGGGGAGCAATCAGCCCCAGCATTTT.